The sequence of this T cell receptor (beta chain) was determined in a study of T cells in Graves' hyperthyroidism and ophthalmopathy. Study conclusions and caveats: Clonotypes that were expanded in thyroid above 0.001 mostly appeared in blood too.

Germline V lookup: CDR1 MNHNS, CDR2 SASEGT. The germline V and J ends were trimmed by 4 bases and 6 bases, with 10 bases remaining between them. This CDR3 region has 13 residues. Exclusion of a patient resulted from uncontrolled infection, other autoimmune disease, pregnancy or lactation. The CDR3 regions of TCR beta were amplified from RNA transcripts. HTBI primers drove first-round RT-PCR of the TCR CDR3. TCRdb recomputed calls from the multiplex PCR reads with MiXCR, one row per CDR3 protein. The sample has approximately 400,000 distinct CDR3 sequences, about 13% seen once. The sample holds a few counts of this clonotype. What it binds is not known.

The TCR comes from a young man with Graves' hyperthyroidism that later progressed to Graves' ophthalmopathy. The chain combines TRBV6-1 with TRBJ1-5; TRBD1 might be the D (5 bases). The sample was blood. The CDR3 bases are TGTGCCAGCAGTGGACAGATAAGTCAGCCCCAGCATTTT. This sequence encodes CASSGQISQPQHF.